This T cell receptor (beta chain) comes out of a study of metastatic and nonmetastatic thyroid tumors. Study information: Across blood and tumor or nodule tissue, repertoires from malignant and benign thyroid patients were compared with one another.

Thyroid surgery had not been preceded by any treatment in any patient. Looked up from germline, CDR1 is DFQATT and CDR2 is SNEGSKA (reference sequence). The CDR3 is 15 amino acids. V was shortened by 3 bases and J by 0 bases, with 13 bases between the two germline ends. This clone was seen repeatedly, ten times or more. What it binds is not known. Overall study results and limits: Reportedly, malignant thyroid tumors had significantly higher TCR beta diversity than benign nodules, in blood and tumor.

In the original analysis: The distant-metastasis classifier for papillary thyroid cancer was built from CDR3 differences across clinicopathological groups. TCRdb re-called the PCR reads through MiXCR. The V and J calls shown here were made by TCRdb, not taken from the authors' results. Of 30,000 to 40,000 clones listed, roughly 22% were seen once; the top ten hold less than 4%. This clonotype was sampled from a male donor with papillary thyroid cancer or a benign thyroid nodule (not recorded which). Some clones in this sample may be carry-over from other donors' samples. Sample: tumor tissue. V is TRBV20-1 and J is TRBJ2-3; the D is unclear. The CDR3 loop is CSASNLSPSTDTQYF. For the CDR3, the DNA is TGCAGTGCTAGTAATTTAAGTCCTAGCACAGATACGCAGTATTTT.